Presented here are 25 T cell receptor beta chains from one specimen sequenced in a study of blood T cell repertoires in COVID-19. The data were produced by immunoSEQ multiplex PCR, yet TCRdb's version contains in-frame clones alone and is incomplete. Of roughly 250,000 clones listed, 84% are singletons. Input material: peripheral blood. The receptor source for this set is a middle-aged man with active or convalescent COVID-19.

The chain links TRBV7-9 to TRBJ2-1; 14 bases are shared with TRBD2. With V trimmed by 4 bases and J by 7 bases, 6 bases remained unmatched. Germline loops: CDR1 SEHNR, CDR2 FQNEAQ (reference sequence). The CDR3 totals 16 residues. CDR3 loop: CASSSGTSGGVNEQFF. CDR3 DNA sequence: TGTGCCAGCAGCTCGGGGACTAGCGGGGGTGTAAATGAGCAGTTCTTC.

The chain combines TRBV6-5 with TRBJ2-2; unclear D gene. This CDR3 is built from 12 residues. Trimming took 7 bases from V and 5 from J, leaving 8 bases between them. Germline V CDR1 and CDR2: MNHEY, SVGAGI. CDR3 protein: CASKAETGELFF. In nucleotides, the CDR3 is TGTGCCAGCAAGGCGGAGACCGGGGAGCTGTTTTTT.

The CDR3 DNA follows: TGTGCCAGCGGACACACCCAAGAGACCCAGTACTTC. This codes for CASGHTQETQYF. This chain connects TRBV12-3 or TRBV12-4 to TRBJ2-5; TRBD1 might be the D (5 bases). This CDR3 comprises 12 residues. The V end lost 8 bases, the J end lost 1 base, and 8 bases lay between the germline ends.

The CDR3 DNA reads TGTGCCAGTAGTATAGGGGCCTTAGCCGGGGAGCTGTTTTTT. This encodes CASSIGALAGELFF. J is TRBJ2-2 and V is TRBV19, with no clear D. CDR3 length: 14 amino acids. Germline CDR1 and CDR2: LNHDA and SQIVND (reference sequence). V was clipped by 1 base and J by 6 bases, with 9 bases between them.

The chain recombines TRBV6-5 with TRBJ2-5, with D tentatively TRBD2 (7 bases). CDR3 size: 15 residues. CDR1 is MNHEY, CDR2 SVGAGI, per germline. V dropped 7 bases and J dropped 2 bases, with 17 bases sitting between them. CDR3 DNA: TGTGCCAGCAAGGGGTCGGGGGGCCCTCAAGAGACCCAGTACTTC. Encoded protein: CASKGSGGPQETQYF.

The rearrangement links TRBV19 to TRBJ1-5; D might be TRBD1 (6 bases). The V gene lost 6 bases and the J gene lost 9 bases, with 15 bases spanning the gap. From germline, CDR1 is LNHDA and CDR2 SQIVND (reference sequence). The CDR3 has 13 amino acids. CDR3: CASREGGYTPQHF. CDR3 nucleotides: TGTGCCAGTAGGGAGGGGGGGTACACGCCCCAGCATTTT.

This clone was detected only a few times. CDR3 sequence reads: CASNWQGSHEQYF. The CDR3 coding sequence is TGTGCCAGCAACTGGCAGGGGTCCCACGAGCAGTACTTC. The V gene is TRBV2, the J gene TRBJ2-7, with a tentative D call TRBD1 (6 bases). CDR1 and CDR2 from the germline V gene are SNHLY and FYNNEI. Trimming removed 7 bases at V and 5 bases at J, with 15 bases between. The CDR3 is made up of 13 amino acids.

V usage is TRBV5-1 and J usage is TRBJ2-2; 9 nucleotides line up with TRBD1. This CDR3 is built from 15 residues. Germline V lookup: CDR1 SGHRS, CDR2 YFSETQ. Trimming cost V 3 bases and J 1 base; bases outside gene matches: 1. The CDR3 is CASSYRGQNTGELFF. The CDR3 region has the DNA TGCGCCAGCAGCTACAGGGGGCAGAACACCGGGGAGCTGTTTTTT.

V usage is TRBV6-5 and J usage is TRBJ1-2, with D unclear. This CDR3 spans 14 amino acids. Between the trimmed V and J ends, which lost 6 bases and 2 bases, there was a span of 13 bases. Germline-derived CDR1 and CDR2 are MNHEY and SVGAGI. The chain's CDR3 is CASRNFRENYGYTF. The CDR3, as DNA: TGTGCCAGCAGGAACTTCCGGGAAAACTATGGCTACACCTTC.

J is TRBJ2-2 and V is TRBV7-7, with D perhaps TRBD1 (6 bases). Germline lookup yields CDR1 SSHAT and CDR2 FNYEAQ (reference sequence). The CDR3 spans 16 residues. Trimming removed 0 bases at V and 3 bases at J, with 11 bases between. CDR3 region: CASSLARGPDTGELFF. CDR3 nucleotide sequence: TGTGCCAGCAGCTTAGCCAGGGGACCTGACACCGGGGAGCTGTTTTTT.

The rearrangement uses TRBV18 and TRBJ1-1; D gene ambiguous. The CDR3 totals 13 residues. Trimming removed 4 bases at V and 0 bases at J, with 6 bases between. Per the germline V gene, CDR1 is KGHSH and CDR2 is LQKENI. The CDR3 loop reads CASSQEVNTEAFF. The DNA for the CDR3 is TGTGCCAGCTCACAAGAGGTGAACACTGAAGCTTTCTTT.

The V and J genes are TRBV25-1 and TRBJ1-2, with D tentatively TRBD1 (5 bases). Trimming removed 4 bases from V and 4 bases from J, with 16 bases in between. The CDR3 runs to 15 residues. Germline CDR1 reads MGHDK; CDR2 reads SYGVNS. The CDR3 nucleotides read TGTGCCAGCAGTGTGGGTGGGCAGGGCCGCTATGGCTACACCTTC. Its translation is CASSVGGQGRYGYTF.

J is TRBJ1-3 and V is TRBV5-1; D might be TRBD1 (6 bases). The CDR3 extends over 15 amino acids. V lost 3 bases to trimming and J lost 3 bases, with 13 bases between them. The germline V gene has CDR1 SGHRS and CDR2 YFSETQ. This CDR3 is CASSSQGTSGNTIYF. The CDR3 nucleotides read TGCGCCAGCAGCTCGCAGGGGACAAGTGGAAACACCATATATTTT.

The chain is built from TRBV19 and TRBJ1-1; D gene uncertain. Between the trimmed V and J ends, which lost 4 bases and 7 bases, there was a span of 13 bases. Germline CDR1 and CDR2: LNHDA and SQIVND (reference sequence). This CDR3 is 13 amino acids long. The CDR3 is CASSRTPESEAFF. DNA of the CDR3: TGTGCCAGTAGTAGGACTCCCGAGAGTGAAGCTTTCTTT. Full variable domain (outside the CDR3, taken from reference TRBV19 and TRBJ1-1): DGGITQSPKYLFRKEGQNVTLSCEQNLNHDAMYWYRQDPGQGLRLIYYSQIVNDFQKGDIAEGYSVSREKKESFPLTVTSAQKNPTAFYLCASSRTPESEAFFGQGTRLTVV.

J is TRBJ1-1 and V is TRBV10-3; 10 bases are shared with TRBD1. Germline-derived CDR1 and CDR2 are ENHRY and SYGVKD. The CDR3 is 12 amino acids. The J segment lost 6 bases and the V segment lost 10 bases, leaving 5 bases of the junction unmatched. The CDR3 loop reads CATGQGTAEAFF. In DNA form, the CDR3 reads TGTGCCACGGGACAGGGGACGGCTGAAGCTTTCTTT.

This clone was recorded a few times. The gene calls are TRBV6-5 and TRBJ2-5; 8 bases match TRBD1. The CDR3 contains 12 residues. Germline CDR1 and CDR2: MNHEY and SVGAGI. After removal of 7 bases from V and 4 bases from J, the junction contained 2 bases not matched to a gene. The CDR3, as DNA: TGTGCCAGCAAAGGACAGGGAGAGACCCAGTACTTC. This codes for CASKGQGETQYF.

The chain's CDR3 is CASSGVQGRPYEQYF. CDR3 bases: TGTGCCAGCAGTGGAGTTCAGGGGCGTCCCTACGAGCAGTACTTC. The chain couples TRBV2 to TRBJ2-7, with D possibly matching TRBD1 (6 bases). The V gene's germline CDR1 is SNHLY and CDR2 FYNNEI. The CDR3 is 15 amino acids. V was cut by 4 bases and J by 2 bases, with 15 bases left in between.

The genes are TRBV3-1 (or the pseudogene TRBV3-2) and TRBJ2-4, with D possibly matching TRBD1 (5 bases). Looked up from germline, CDR1 is LGHDT and CDR2 is YNNKEL (reference sequence). V was trimmed by 5 bases and J by 8 bases, leaving 13 bases between them. The CDR3 has 13 amino acids. This CDR3 reads CASSSTFRDIQYF. The CDR3 DNA sequence: TGTGCCAGCAGCTCAACTTTCAGGGACATTCAGTACTTC.

The V gene is TRBV27, the J gene TRBJ1-5; 8 bases line up with TRBD1. The J segment lost 3 bases and the V segment lost 5 bases, leaving 6 bases of the junction unmatched. This CDR3 has 15 residues. The germline V gene has CDR1 MNHEY and CDR2 SMNVEV (reference sequence). CDR3 DNA: TGTGCCAGCAGTGTCCGGACAGGGCCCAATCAGCCCCAGCATTTT. Protein: CASSVRTGPNQPQHF.

The CDR3 here is CASSLEWDWAIYEQYF. In DNA, the CDR3 is TGTGCCAGCAGCTTGGAGTGGGACTGGGCGATCTACGAGCAGTACTTC. V is TRBV5-4 and J is TRBJ2-7, with D perhaps TRBD2 (6 bases). Germline CDR1 reads SGHNT; CDR2 reads YYREEE (reference sequence). This CDR3 contains 16 residues. The V gene lost 0 bases and the J gene lost 3 bases, with 16 bases spanning the gap.

The chain uses TRBV4-1 and TRBJ2-3, with D perhaps TRBD1 (6 bases). CDR3 size: 15 residues. Trimming took off 0 bases at V and 4 bases at J, with 11 bases between the two ends. Germline CDR1 reads MGHRA; CDR2 reads YSYEKL. The CDR3 spells CASSQEGGRSDTQYF. CDR3 DNA: TGCGCCAGCAGCCAAGAAGGGGGTCGGTCAGATACGCAGTATTTT.

The chain employs TRBV6-1 and TRBJ2-5, with D possibly being TRBD2 (5 bases). The germline gives CDR1 MNHNS, CDR2 SASEGT. CDR3 size: 14 residues. V lost 1 base to trimming and J lost 3 bases, with 9 bases between them. The CDR3 reads CASSEGGPEETQYF. DNA of the CDR3: TGTGCCAGCAGTGAAGGAGGGCCAGAAGAGACCCAGTACTTC.

The V call is TRBV4-3, the J call TRBJ2-7; 9 bases align to TRBD1. Trimming cost V 1 base and J 2 bases; bases outside gene matches: 6. This CDR3 is built from 16 residues. Looked up from germline, CDR1 is LGHNA and CDR2 is YSLEER. The CDR3 sequence: CASSQGVGQGTYEQYF. The CDR3 nucleotides read TGCGCCAGCAGCCAAGGAGTGGGACAGGGCACCTACGAGCAGTACTTC.

The rearrangement uses TRBV30 and TRBJ1-1; tentative D call: TRBD1 (5 bases). V was trimmed by 5 bases and J by 1 base, leaving 14 bases between them. The germline V gene encodes CDR1 GTSNPN and CDR2 SVGIG (reference sequence). The CDR3 runs 14 residues. DNA for the CDR3: TGTGCCTGGTATTTGGGGCGTGGGAACACTGAAGCTTTCTTT. Encoded protein: CAWYLGRGNTEAFF.

This sequence joins TRBV9 and TRBJ1-5; TRBD1 matches at 8 bases. V shed 4 bases and J 2 bases; nucleotides not matched to a gene: 5. CDR1 and CDR2 from the germline V gene are SGDLS and YYNGEE. The length of the CDR3 is 15 residues. CDR3: CASSKTGDGNQPQHF. CDR3 sequence (DNA): TGTGCCAGCAGCAAGACAGGGGATGGCAATCAGCCCCAGCATTTT.